The source of this TCR beta chain is a study of response to subunit inactivated influenza vaccine (dated by TCRdb to the late 2010s). Study-level background: To follow how T cells responded to a trivalent subunit inactivated influenza vaccine, the researchers relied on deep quantitative profiling of the T cell receptor repertoire. Overall study results and their limits: The authors suggested that each seasonal influenza vaccination may recruit only a limited number of new T cells.

This clonotype was detected many times. Its antigen has not been determined. There are no base qualities to consult, and no much larger clone falls within one base. V drops 2 bases and J drops 2 bases, leaving 4 bases in between. The germline V gene (reference sequence) specifies SEHNR as CDR1 and FQNEAQ as CDR2. The CDR3 numbers 12 residues from cysteine through phenylalanine. Of all the DNA, just the CDR3 is kept, 36 bases in frame from base 1. Library preparation was by RT-PCR. Sequencing took place on an Illumina HiSeq 2500. The raw public reads went through TCRdb reprocessing: fastp at Q25, MiXCR clone calling, in-frame beta chains kept. Merged by CDR3 protein, the rows form single entries marked with the most common genes and DNA. A total of under 550,000 distinct CDR3 sequences appear in this sample, around 8% of them only once. The ten largest clones add up to 10% to 15% of the sample.

The sequence is built from TRBV7-9 and TRBJ2-7; a confident D gene designation cannot be given. The TCR originated in a man aged 50-75 years who received an inactivated influenza vaccine. Donor details come from another sample of the same person, matched by shared clones. The starting material was PBMCs from blood, obtained about 24 months after vaccination. The CDR3 loop reads CASSLTPYEQYF. The DNA sequence reads TGTGCCAGCAGCTTAACCCCCTACGAGCAGTACTTC.